Listed here is a single T cell receptor (beta chain). Its matching antigen is unknown. This entry is derived from a study of T cell responses to AZD1222 COVID-19 vaccine. Whole-study findings and limits: Seropositivity was recorded at baseline in only 6 or 7 AZD1222 recipients. Regions left unmutated in variants are reportedly the target of nearly half of spike-specific TCRs.

Trimming removed 7 bases from V and 9 bases from J, with 17 bases in between. This CDR3 spans 13 amino acids. The germline gives CDR1 MNHEY, CDR2 SVGAGI. Repertoires were generated with immunoSEQ multiplex PCR, while TCRdb's copy carries only in-frame clones and drops some. The data hold approximately 70,000 clones, with about four fifths observed a single time. This TCR was recovered from an adult who received the AZD1222 COVID-19 vaccine. The chain combines TRBV6-5 with TRBJ2-3, with D possibly matching TRBD2 (6 bases). The sequences come from peripheral blood, collected 28 days after the second AZD1222 dose. The CDR3: CASTSEPGLTQYF. The CDR3 bases are TGTGCCAGCACATCCGAACCGGGACTCACGCAGTATTTT.